This T cell receptor (beta chain) was sequenced in a study of neurological immune-mediated disorders. In this sample, this clonotype turned up many times. The length of the CDR3 is 13 residues. V shed 3 bases and J shed 2 bases, with 8 bases lying between them. The V gene's germline CDR1 is SQVTM and CDR2 ANQGSEA. The cDNA was generated by 5'RACE with 10-nucleotide random UMIs. TCRdb fed the 5' RACE reads into MiXCR, producing one record per CDR3 protein. The sample contains about 41,000 distinct CDR3 sequences, roughly 13% of which appear only once. The receptor was derived from a female donor in good health. The chain recombines TRBV29-1 with TRBJ1-5; possibly TRBD1 for D (5 bases). Sequenced: PBMCs. The DNA of the CDR3 is TGCAGCGTTGACACAGGCCGCAATCAGCCCCAGCATTTT. Translating gives CSVDTGRNQPQHF.